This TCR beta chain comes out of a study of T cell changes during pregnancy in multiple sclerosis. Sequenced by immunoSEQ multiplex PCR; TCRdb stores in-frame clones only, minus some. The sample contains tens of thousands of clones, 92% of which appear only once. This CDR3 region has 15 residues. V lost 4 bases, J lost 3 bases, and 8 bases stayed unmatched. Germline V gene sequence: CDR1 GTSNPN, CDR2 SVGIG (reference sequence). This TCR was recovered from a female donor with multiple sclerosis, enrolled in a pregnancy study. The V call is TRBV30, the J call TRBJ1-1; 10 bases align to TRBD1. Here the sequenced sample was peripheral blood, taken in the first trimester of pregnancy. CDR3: CAWILAGTGDTEAFF. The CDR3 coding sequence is TGTGCCTGGATCCTAGCCGGGACAGGGGACACTGAAGCTTTCTTT.